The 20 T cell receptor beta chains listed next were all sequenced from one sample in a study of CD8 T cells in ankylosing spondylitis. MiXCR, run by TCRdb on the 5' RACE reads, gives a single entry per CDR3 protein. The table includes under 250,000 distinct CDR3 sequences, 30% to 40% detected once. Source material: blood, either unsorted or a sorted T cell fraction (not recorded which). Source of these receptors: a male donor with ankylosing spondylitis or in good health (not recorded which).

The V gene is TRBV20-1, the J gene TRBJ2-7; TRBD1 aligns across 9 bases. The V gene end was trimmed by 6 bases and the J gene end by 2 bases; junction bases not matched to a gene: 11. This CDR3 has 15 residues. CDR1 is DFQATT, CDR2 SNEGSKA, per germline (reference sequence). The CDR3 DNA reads TGCAGTGCCCTACCACCCGGGACAGGGACCTACGAGCAGTACTTC. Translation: CSALPPGTGTYEQYF.

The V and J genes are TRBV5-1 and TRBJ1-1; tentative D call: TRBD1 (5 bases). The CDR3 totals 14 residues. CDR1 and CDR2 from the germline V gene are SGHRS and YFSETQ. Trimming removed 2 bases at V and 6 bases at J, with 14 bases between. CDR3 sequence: CASSLLQGRSEAFF. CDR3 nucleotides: TGCGCCAGCAGCTTATTGCAGGGACGATCTGAAGCTTTCTTT.

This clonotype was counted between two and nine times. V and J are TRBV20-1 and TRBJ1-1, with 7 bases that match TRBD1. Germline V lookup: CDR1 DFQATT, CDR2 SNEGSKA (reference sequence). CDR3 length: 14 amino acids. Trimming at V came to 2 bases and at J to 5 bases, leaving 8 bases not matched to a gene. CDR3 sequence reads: CSARSDRVGTEAFF. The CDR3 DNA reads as TGCAGTGCTAGATCAGACAGGGTCGGAACTGAAGCTTTCTTT.

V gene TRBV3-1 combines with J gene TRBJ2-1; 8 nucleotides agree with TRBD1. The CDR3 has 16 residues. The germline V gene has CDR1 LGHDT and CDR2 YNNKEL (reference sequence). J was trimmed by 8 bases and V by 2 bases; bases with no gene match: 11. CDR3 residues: CASSQISGQGSYEQFF. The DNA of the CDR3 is TGTGCCAGCAGCCAAATAAGTGGACAGGGTTCCTATGAGCAGTTCTTC.

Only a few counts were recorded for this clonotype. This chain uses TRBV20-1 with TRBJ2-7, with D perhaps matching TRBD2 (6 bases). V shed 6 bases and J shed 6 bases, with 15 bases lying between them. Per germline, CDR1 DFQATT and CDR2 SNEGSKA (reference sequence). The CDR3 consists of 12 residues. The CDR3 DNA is TGCAGTGCCAATGGGGGGTGGTCCGAGCAGTACTTC. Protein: CSANGGWSEQYF.

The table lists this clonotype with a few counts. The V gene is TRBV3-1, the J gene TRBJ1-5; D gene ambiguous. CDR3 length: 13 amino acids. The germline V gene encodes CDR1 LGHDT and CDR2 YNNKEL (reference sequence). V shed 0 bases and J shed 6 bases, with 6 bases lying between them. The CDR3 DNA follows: TGTGCCAGCAGCCAAGATCCCCCTCAGCCCCAGCATTTT. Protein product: CASSQDPPQPQHF.

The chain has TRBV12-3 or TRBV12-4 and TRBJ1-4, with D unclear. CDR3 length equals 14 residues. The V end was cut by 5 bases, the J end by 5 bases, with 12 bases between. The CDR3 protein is CASSREQLNEKLFF. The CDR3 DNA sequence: TGTGCCAGCAGTAGGGAACAGCTGAATGAAAAACTGTTTTTT.

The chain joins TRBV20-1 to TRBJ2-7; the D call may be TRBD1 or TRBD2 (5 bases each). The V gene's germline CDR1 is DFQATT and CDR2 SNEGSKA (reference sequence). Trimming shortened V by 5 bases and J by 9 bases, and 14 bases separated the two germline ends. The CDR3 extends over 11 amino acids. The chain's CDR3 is CSAPGPNRQYF. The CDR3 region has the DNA TGCAGTGCTCCGGGACCGAACCGGCAGTACTTC.

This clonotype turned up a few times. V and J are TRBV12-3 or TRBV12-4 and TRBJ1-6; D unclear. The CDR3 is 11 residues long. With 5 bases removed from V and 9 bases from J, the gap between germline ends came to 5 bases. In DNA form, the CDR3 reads TGTGCCAGCAGTGTTGGTTCACCCCTCCACTTT. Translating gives CASSVGSPLHF.

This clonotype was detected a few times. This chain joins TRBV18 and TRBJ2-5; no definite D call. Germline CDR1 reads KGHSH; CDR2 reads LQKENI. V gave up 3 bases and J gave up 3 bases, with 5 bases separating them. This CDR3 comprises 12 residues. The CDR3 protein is CASSPPKETQYF. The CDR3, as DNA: TGTGCCAGCTCACCTCCCAAAGAGACCCAGTACTTC. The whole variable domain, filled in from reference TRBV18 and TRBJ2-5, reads NAGVMQNPRHLVRRRGQEARLRCSPMKGHSHVYWYRQLPEEGLKFMVYLQKENIIDESGMPKERFSAEFPKEGPSILRIQQVVRGDSAAYFCASSPPKETQYFGPGTRLLVL.

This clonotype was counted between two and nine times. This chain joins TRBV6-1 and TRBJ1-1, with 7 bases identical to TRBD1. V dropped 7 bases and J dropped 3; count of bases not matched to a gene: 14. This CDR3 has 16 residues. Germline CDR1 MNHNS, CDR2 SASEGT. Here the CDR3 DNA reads TGTGCCAGCACTCCAGAGGGGGCGGGGAGTTACACTGAAGCTTTCTTT. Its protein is CASTPEGAGSYTEAFF.

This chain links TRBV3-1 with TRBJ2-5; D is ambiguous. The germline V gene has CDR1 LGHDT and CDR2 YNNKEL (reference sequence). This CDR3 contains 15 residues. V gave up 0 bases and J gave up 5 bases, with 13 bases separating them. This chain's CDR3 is CASSQDPSGRETQYF. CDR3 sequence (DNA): TGTGCCAGCAGCCAAGATCCGTCCGGACGGGAGACCCAGTACTTC.

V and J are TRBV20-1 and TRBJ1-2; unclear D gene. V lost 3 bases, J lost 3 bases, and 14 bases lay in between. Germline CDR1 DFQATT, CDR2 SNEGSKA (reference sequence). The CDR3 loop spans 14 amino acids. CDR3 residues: CSARERARDYGYTF. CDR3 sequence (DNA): TGCAGTGCTAGGGAGAGGGCTAGGGACTATGGCTACACCTTC.

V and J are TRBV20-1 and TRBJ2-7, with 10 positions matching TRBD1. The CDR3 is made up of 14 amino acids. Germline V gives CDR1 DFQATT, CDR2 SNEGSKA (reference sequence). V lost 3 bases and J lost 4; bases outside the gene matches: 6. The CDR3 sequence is CSARNWTGGYEQYF. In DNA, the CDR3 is TGCAGTGCTAGGAATTGGACAGGGGGATACGAGCAGTACTTC.

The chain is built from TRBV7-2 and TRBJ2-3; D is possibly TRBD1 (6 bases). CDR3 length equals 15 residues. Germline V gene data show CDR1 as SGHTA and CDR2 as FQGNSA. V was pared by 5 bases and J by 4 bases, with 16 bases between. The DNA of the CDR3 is TGTGCCAGCAGCACACAACAGGGTTGGGCAGATACGCAGTATTTT. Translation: CASSTQQGWADTQYF.

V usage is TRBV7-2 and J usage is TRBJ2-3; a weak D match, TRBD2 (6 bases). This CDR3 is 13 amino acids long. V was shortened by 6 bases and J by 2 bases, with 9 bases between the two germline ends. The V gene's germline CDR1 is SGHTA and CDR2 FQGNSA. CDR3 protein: CASRRGPTDTQYF. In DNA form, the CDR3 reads TGTGCCAGCAGGCGGGGCCCCACAGATACGCAGTATTTT.

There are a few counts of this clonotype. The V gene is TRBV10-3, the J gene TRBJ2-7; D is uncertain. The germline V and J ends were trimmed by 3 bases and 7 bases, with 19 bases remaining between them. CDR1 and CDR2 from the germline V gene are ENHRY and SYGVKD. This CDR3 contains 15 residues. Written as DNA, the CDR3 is TGTGCCATCAGTGAATCGAACCGCCTGACCTTAGAGCAGTACTTC. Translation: CAISESNRLTLEQYF.

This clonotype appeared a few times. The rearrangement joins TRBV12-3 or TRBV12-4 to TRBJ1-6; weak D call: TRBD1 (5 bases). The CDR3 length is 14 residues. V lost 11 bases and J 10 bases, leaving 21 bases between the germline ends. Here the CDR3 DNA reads TGTGCCCAATCGGGGGTCACGCGCGCCTCACCCCTCCACTTT. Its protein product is CAQSGVTRASPLHF.

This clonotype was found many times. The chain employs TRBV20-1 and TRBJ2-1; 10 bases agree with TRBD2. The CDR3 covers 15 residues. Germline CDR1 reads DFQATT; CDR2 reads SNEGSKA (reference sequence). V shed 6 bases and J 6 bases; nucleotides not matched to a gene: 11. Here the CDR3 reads CSAWTSGKGLNEQFF. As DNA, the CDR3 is TGCAGTGCGTGGACTAGCGGAAAAGGCCTCAATGAGCAGTTCTTC.

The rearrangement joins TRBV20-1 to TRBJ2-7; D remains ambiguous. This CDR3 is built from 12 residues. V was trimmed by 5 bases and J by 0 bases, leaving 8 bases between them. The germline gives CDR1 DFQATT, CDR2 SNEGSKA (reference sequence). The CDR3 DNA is TGCAGTGCTTCGTCCTCCTCCTACGAGCAGTACTTC. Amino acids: CSASSSSYEQYF.